The 19 T cell receptor beta chains presented below share a single source sample, sequenced in a study of T cells after yellow fever vaccination. One entry per CDR3 protein, called by TCRdb with MiXCR from the 5' RACE reads. The repertoire consists of roughly 79,000 distinct CDR3 sequences, with about 7.7% occurring once and the leading ten covering roughly 29%. The sequenced sample was CD8+ T cells sorted from PBMCs, obtained about 10 days after the first yellow fever vaccination. The receptors derive from a man between 18 and 35 years old who received the YFV17D yellow fever vaccine.

The chain employs TRBV5-4 and TRBJ2-3; TRBD1 agrees at 8 bases. The V gene end was trimmed by 4 bases and the J gene end by 8 bases; junction bases not matched to a gene: 6. There are 13 residues in the CDR3. CDR1 and CDR2 (germline): SGHNT, YYREEE (reference sequence). CDR3 nucleotide sequence: TGTGCCAGCAGCCAAGGGACAGGAGGTACGCAGTATTTT. This sequence encodes CASSQGTGGTQYF.

The sample holds a few counts of this clonotype. One junction end does not reproduce the germline sequence, and a read error may be involved. V and J are TRBV4-1 and TRBJ2-2, with 7 positions matching TRBD2. The germline CDR1 and CDR2 sequences are MGHRA and YSYEKL. The CDR3 has 15 amino acids. DNA for the CDR3: TGCGCCAGCAGCCCTGGACTAGGGAACTCCGGGGAGCTGTTTTTT. Residues: CASSPGLGNSGELFF.

This clonotype was seen ten or more times. This sequence joins TRBV11-1 and TRBJ1-1; D may be TRBD1 (5 bases). CDR1 is SGHAT, CDR2 FQDESV, per germline (reference sequence). V was clipped by 5 bases and J by 2 bases, with 12 bases between them. The CDR3 totals 14 residues. The CDR3 nucleotides read TGTGCCAGCAGCCGTAGACAGCTTAACACTGAAGCTTTCTTT. It specifies CASSRRQLNTEAFF.

This clonotype was recorded at least ten times. This chain links TRBV12-3 or TRBV12-4 with TRBJ2-7, with a weak D call TRBD2 (5 bases). This CDR3 spans 14 amino acids. V lost 5 bases to trimming and J lost 0 bases, with 11 bases between them. This CDR3 is CASSPGKNSYEQYF. As DNA, the CDR3 is TGTGCCAGCAGTCCCGGGAAGAACTCCTACGAGCAGTACTTC.

There are many counts of this clonotype. The chain joins TRBV4-1 to TRBJ2-2, with D uncertain. The germline gives CDR1 MGHRA, CDR2 YSYEKL. The ends were cut back, 4 bases at V and 8 bases at J, with 11 bases in the middle. This CDR3 has 13 residues. The CDR3 loop is CASSPPGLGELFF. The CDR3 coding sequence is TGCGCCAGCAGCCCACCAGGTTTAGGGGAGCTGTTTTTT.

This clonotype was seen repeatedly, ten times or more. The genes are TRBV6-5 and TRBJ1-1; weak D call: TRBD1 (6 bases). Germline V gives CDR1 MNHEY, CDR2 SVGAGI. CDR3 length equals 12 residues. V gave up 7 bases and J gave up 8 bases, with 14 bases separating them. CDR3 bases: TGTGCCAGCAACAGACTGGGGGCAGAAGCTTTCTTT. It specifies CASNRLGAEAFF.

This clonotype has ten or more counts. V gene TRBV12-3 or TRBV12-4 combines with J gene TRBJ2-5, with 7 nucleotides matching TRBD1. The length of the CDR3 is 18 residues. V lost 3 bases to trimming and J lost 5 bases; unmatched junction nucleotides: 18. This chain's CDR3 is CASSFPRQGVESRETQYF. For the CDR3, the DNA is TGTGCCAGCAGTTTTCCGCGACAGGGCGTTGAAAGTAGGGAGACCCAGTACTTC.

The chain combines TRBV7-9 with TRBJ1-2; no definite D call. Trimming removed 1 base from V and 0 bases from J, with 15 bases in between. The germline V gene encodes CDR1 SEHNR and CDR2 FQNEAQ (reference sequence). The CDR3 loop spans 17 amino acids. As DNA, the CDR3 is TGTGCCAGCAGCTTAGAACATGGGTTTCAAGCTAACTATGGCTACACCTTC. Its translation: CASSLEHGFQANYGYTF. The full variable domain, completed using reference TRBV7-9 and TRBJ1-2, is DTGVSQNPRHKITKRGQNVTFRCDPISEHNRLYWYRQTLGQGPEFLTYFQNEAQLEKSRLLSDRFSAERPKGSFSTLEIQRTEQGDSAMYLCASSLEHGFQANYGYTFGSGTRLTVV.

The gene calls are TRBV6-2 or TRBV6-3 and TRBJ2-3; D unresolved. Germline values: CDR1 MNHEY, CDR2 SVGEGT. Trimming cost V 6 bases and J 3 bases, with 22 bases left between them. The CDR3 contains 17 residues. This CDR3 is CASSLPGQEFLTDTQYF. DNA for the CDR3: TGTGCCAGCAGCCTACCGGGTCAGGAGTTTTTGACAGATACGCAGTATTTT.

This clonotype showed up many times. J is TRBJ1-2 and V is TRBV5-5; tentative D call: TRBD1 (5 bases). With 4 bases removed from V and 4 bases from J, the gap between germline ends came to 17 bases. Per germline, CDR1 SGHKS and CDR2 YYEKEE (reference sequence). CDR3 length: 15 amino acids. This CDR3 is CASSPLGGSFYGYTF. CDR3 nucleotides: TGTGCCAGCAGCCCCTTGGGGGGGAGTTTCTATGGCTACACCTTC.

This clonotype has at least ten counts. The chain recombines TRBV7-6 with TRBJ1-4; 8 bases agree with TRBD1. This CDR3 is 15 amino acids long. Germline lookup yields CDR1 SGHVS and CDR2 FNYEAQ. J was trimmed by 7 bases and V by 3 bases; bases with no gene match: 7. CDR3 in amino acids: CASSLTGTGREKLFF. The CDR3 DNA reads as TGTGCCAGCAGCTTGACCGGGACAGGACGTGAAAAACTGTTTTTT.

This clonotype has a handful of counts. V gene TRBV20-1 combines with J gene TRBJ2-3; no firm D call. Trimming removed 3 bases from V and 2 bases from J, with 9 bases in between. Germline V gene data show CDR1 as DFQATT and CDR2 as SNEGSKA (reference sequence). This CDR3 spans 13 amino acids. In nucleotides, the CDR3 is TGCAGTGCTAGTAGTAGCCCCACAGATACGCAGTATTTT. This sequence encodes CSASSSPTDTQYF.

This clonotype was picked up many times. CDR3 sequence: CASSQYQEYEQYF. The CDR3 DNA reads as TGTGCCAGCAGTCAGTATCAAGAGTACGAGCAGTACTTC. The chain is built from TRBV7-2 and TRBJ2-7, with no clear D. This CDR3 is built from 13 residues. CDR1 is SGHTA and CDR2 is FQGNSA in the germline V gene. V shed 6 bases and J shed 4 bases, with 13 bases lying between them.

This clonotype was seen a handful of times. The chain carries TRBV7-9 and TRBJ2-5; TRBD2 agrees at 7 bases. Losses at the gene ends were 4 bases for V and 1 base for J; bases not matched to a gene: 9. The CDR3 runs to 16 residues. CDR1 and CDR2 from the germline V gene are SEHNR and FQNEAQ (reference sequence). The CDR3 reads CASSSGGTTSQETQYF. DNA of the CDR3: TGTGCCAGCAGCTCCGGGGGGACTACCTCCCAAGAGACCCAGTACTTC.

This clonotype was recorded many times. V and J are TRBV20-1 and TRBJ2-7, with D possibly matching TRBD1 (5 bases). Germline V gene sequence: CDR1 DFQATT, CDR2 SNEGSKA (reference sequence). The CDR3 is 13 residues long. Between the trimmed V and J ends, which lost 3 bases and 1 base, there was a span of 10 bases. CDR3 protein: CSASSAGSYEQYV. The DNA of the CDR3 is TGCAGTGCTAGCTCGGCAGGGTCCTACGAGCAGTACGTC.

This clonotype was seen ten or more times. The chain uses TRBV4-1 and TRBJ2-1, with no clear D. CDR3 size: 12 residues. V lost 0 bases and J lost 3, with 0 bases in between. The V gene's germline CDR1 is MGHRA and CDR2 YSYEKL. In DNA form, the CDR3 reads TGCGCCAGCAGCCAAGACTACAATGAGCAGTTCTTC. Translating gives CASSQDYNEQFF.

This chain joins TRBV5-1 and TRBJ2-1, with TRBD2 identical over 10 bases. This CDR3 has 13 amino acids. The V gene's germline CDR1 is SGHRS and CDR2 YFSETQ. The J segment lost 8 bases and the V segment lost 4 bases, leaving 3 bases of the junction unmatched. CDR3 in amino acids: CASSPGTSDEQFF. CDR3 coding DNA: TGCGCCAGCAGCCCTGGGACTAGCGATGAGCAGTTCTTC.

The gene calls are TRBV6-6 and TRBJ2-1; TRBD1 matches at 7 bases. The trim removed 8 bases at V and 2 bases at J, leaving 3 bases unmatched. The CDR3 sequence is 13 residues long. Germline V gene data show CDR1 as MNHNY and CDR2 as SVGAGI (reference sequence). CDR3 nucleotides: TGTGCCAGCCACGGGACAGCCTACAATGAGCAGTTCTTC. Its protein is CASHGTAYNEQFF.

This clonotype was detected only a few times. The chain uses TRBV27 and TRBJ2-7; either TRBD1 or TRBD2 may supply D (5 bases each). The germline V gene encodes CDR1 MNHEY and CDR2 SMNVEV (reference sequence). CDR3 length: 12 amino acids. With 6 bases removed from V and 0 bases from J, the gap between germline ends came to 6 bases. This chain's CDR3 is CASRRGSYEQYV. Written as DNA, the CDR3 is TGTGCCAGCAGGAGGGGCTCCTACGAGCAGTACGTC.